These 26 T cell receptor beta chains were all obtained from the same sample, sequenced in a study of shared clonotypes between healthy human individuals (dated by TCRdb to 2019 to 2021). Library construction relied on the immunoSEQ multiplex PCR assay. The immuneACCESS repertoire file appears here via TCRdb, limited to in-frame rearrangements. These files lack a portion of the clones; in checked studies, under half of the deficit traces to unresolved V genes, and the cause of the others is not known. Recorded for this sample are around 640,000 clones; about 96% of them occurred a single time. The top ten constitute roughly 0.12% of the sample. CD8 naive samples were CD45RO-negative cells positively selected for CCR7, giving a CD45RA+CCR7+ population that excluded TemRA cells. The material sequenced was naive CD8+ T cells sorted from blood. This specimen's cell subset or site label, per the study, means: CD45RA+CCR7+. Receptors were obtained from a woman in her 30s in good health.

The chain couples TRBV6-6 to TRBJ2-1; weak D call: TRBD2 (6 bases). Germline values: CDR1 MNHNY, CDR2 SVGAGI (reference sequence). The V end lost 2 bases, the J end lost 8 bases, and 10 bases lay between the germline ends. This CDR3 is built from 13 residues. CDR3 in DNA: TGTGCCAGCAGTTACGAACGGGAGCATGAGCAGTTCTTC. Its translation is CASSYEREHEQFF.

This clone was recorded once. The chain uses TRBV4-1 and TRBJ2-1; 10 positions agree with TRBD2. Germline values: CDR1 MGHRA, CDR2 YSYEKL. CDR3 length equals 15 residues. Trimming cost V 4 bases and J 4 bases; bases outside gene matches: 4. CDR3 in amino acids: CASSPWTSGYNEQFF. The CDR3, as DNA: TGCGCCAGCAGCCCGTGGACTAGCGGTTACAATGAGCAGTTCTTC.

V and J are TRBV28 and TRBJ2-7; 9 bases match TRBD1. The CDR3 extends over 13 amino acids. CDR1 and CDR2 (germline): MDHEN, SYDVKM. V lost 5 bases and J lost 2; bases outside the gene matches: 1. The CDR3 DNA reads as TGTGCCAGCAGTGGACAGGGGACCTACGAGCAGTACTTC. It codes for CASSGQGTYEQYF.

CDR3 DNA sequence: TGCGCCAGCAGCGTCCGGGACCAAGCCCTCTCTGGGGCCAACGTCCTGACTTTC. Translation: CASSVRDQALSGANVLTF. The chain carries TRBV4-1 and TRBJ2-6, with D perhaps matching TRBD1 or TRBD2 (5 bases each). Germline V lookup: CDR1 MGHRA, CDR2 YSYEKL. CDR3 size: 18 residues. Deletions cut 5 bases from V and 0 bases from J, with 17 bases between.

This chain uses TRBV6-5 with TRBJ1-1; a weak D match, TRBD1 (5 bases). V was clipped by 5 bases and J by 7 bases, with 14 bases between them. In germline, CDR1 is MNHEY, CDR2 SVGAGI. The CDR3 runs 13 residues. CDR3 sequence reads: CASSPGTGDEAFF. CDR3 in DNA: TGTGCCAGCAGTCCAGGGACCGGAGATGAAGCTTTCTTT.

The rearrangement links TRBV4-1 to TRBJ2-6; D not certain. V shed 4 bases and J shed 2 bases, with 0 bases lying between them. In germline, CDR1 is MGHRA, CDR2 YSYEKL. The CDR3 loop spans 12 amino acids. This CDR3 is CASSPGANVLTF. The CDR3 coding sequence is TGCGCCAGCAGCCCTGGGGCCAACGTCCTGACTTTC.

This clone was seen a single time. This CDR3 reads CASSWLGTAKLSGANVLTF. In DNA form, the CDR3 reads TGTGCCAGCAGCTGGCTCGGGACAGCAAAACTCTCTGGGGCCAACGTCCTGACTTTC. The chain carries TRBV5-6 and TRBJ2-6, with 7 bases matching TRBD1. The CDR3 runs to 19 residues. CDR1 is SGHDT and CDR2 is YYEEEE in the germline V gene. With V trimmed by 3 bases and J by 0 bases, 12 bases remained unmatched.

The chain has TRBV7-9 and TRBJ2-3; 10 nucleotides line up with TRBD1. CDR1 is SEHNR, CDR2 FQNEAQ, per germline (reference sequence). V shed 5 bases, J shed 5 bases, and the junction held 10 bases outside the gene matches. The CDR3 is 16 residues long. The CDR3 sequence is CASSPLGQGVLDTQYF. The CDR3 nucleotides read TGTGCCAGCAGCCCCTTAGGACAGGGGGTTCTAGATACGCAGTATTTT.

The CDR3 here is CASSTGQGTEAFF. The DNA for the CDR3 is TGCGCCAGCAGCACCGGACAGGGGACTGAAGCTTTCTTT. V usage is TRBV5-1 and J usage is TRBJ1-1, with 9 bases aligning to TRBD1. The V gene's germline CDR1 is SGHRS and CDR2 YFSETQ. Germline trimming cut 4 bases from V and 5 bases from J; bases unmatched to any gene: 3. The CDR3 sequence is 13 residues long. The full variable domain, its missing parts supplied by reference TRBV5-1 and TRBJ1-1, is KAGVTQTPRYLIKTRGQQVTLSCSPISGHRSVSWYQQTPGQGLQFLFEYFSETQRNKGNFPGRFSGRQFSNSRSEMNVSTLELGDSALYLCASSTGQGTEAFFGQGTRLTVV.

This clone has just one count. The chain is built from TRBV5-4 and TRBJ2-1, with D possibly being TRBD1 (6 bases). Germline V lookup: CDR1 SGHNT, CDR2 YYREEE (reference sequence). This CDR3 region has 16 residues. V was pared by 3 bases and J by 0 bases, with 13 bases between. The CDR3 region is CASSSPTGSSYNEQFF. Written as DNA, the CDR3 is TGTGCCAGCAGCTCACCTACAGGGAGCTCCTACAATGAGCAGTTCTTC.

Here the CDR3 reads CASSSQLAGSLHSYNEQFF. The CDR3 nucleotides are TGTGCCAGCAGCTCACAACTAGCGGGTTCCCTACACTCCTACAATGAGCAGTTCTTC. The chain combines TRBV7-8 with TRBJ2-1, with TRBD2 matching over 9 bases. Germline CDR1 SGHVS, CDR2 FQNEAQ. V shed 4 bases, J shed 0 bases, and the junction held 13 bases outside the gene matches. The CDR3 loop spans 19 amino acids.

The CDR3 loop reads CASSDGLSTDTQYF. The CDR3 nucleotides read TGTGCCAGCAGCGATGGGCTCAGCACAGATACGCAGTATTTT. The chain recombines TRBV4-2 with TRBJ2-3; the D is unclear. With 5 bases removed from V and 0 bases from J, the gap between germline ends came to 9 bases. Germline V lookup: CDR1 LGHNA, CDR2 YNFKEQ. This CDR3 has 14 amino acids.

V and J are TRBV7-9 and TRBJ2-7; TRBD1 agrees at 9 bases. The CDR3 totals 16 residues. Germline V CDR1 and CDR2: SEHNR, FQNEAQ (reference sequence). V trimming: 4 bases; J trimming: 4 bases; junction bases outside the gene matches: 11. The CDR3 is CASSWTGALNPYEQYF. The CDR3 DNA sequence: TGTGCCAGCAGCTGGACAGGGGCCCTTAATCCATACGAGCAGTACTTC.

The chain combines TRBV2 with TRBJ2-4, with D tentatively TRBD2 (5 bases). Per germline, CDR1 SNHLY and CDR2 FYNNEI. Trimming shortened V by 1 base and J by 0 bases, and 16 bases separated the two germline ends. This CDR3 comprises 18 residues. The DNA of the CDR3 is TGTGCCAGCAGTGAAGGGGGAGAACAGCCCCGAGCCAAAAACATTCAGTACTTC. Amino acid sequence: CASSEGGEQPRAKNIQYF.

The chain carries TRBV12-5 and TRBJ1-5; D is unclear. Germline V gene lookup returns CDR1 LGHNT and CDR2 FRNRAP. The CDR3 totals 12 residues. The V and J ends lost 1 base and 10 bases respectively, with 8 bases between them. CDR3 coding DNA: TGTGCTAGTGGTTTGGCTGACTTCCCCCAGCATTTT. Protein sequence: CASGLADFPQHF.

The V call is TRBV2, the J call TRBJ1-5; 7 bases match TRBD1. The CDR3 is 16 residues long. J was trimmed by 0 bases and V by 6 bases; bases with no gene match: 8. Germline CDR1 reads SNHLY; CDR2 reads FYNNEI. The CDR3 reads CASRGTAQHSNQPQHF. CDR3 DNA sequence: TGTGCCAGCAGGGGGACAGCGCAACATAGCAATCAGCCCCAGCATTTT.

V is TRBV6-5 and J is TRBJ1-5; D perhaps matches TRBD1 (6 bases). The V end lost 5 bases, the J end lost 2 bases, and 10 bases lay between the germline ends. This CDR3 contains 14 residues. CDR1 is MNHEY, CDR2 SVGAGI, per germline. Here the CDR3 reads CASSAGAGNQPQHF. The CDR3 region has the DNA TGTGCCAGCAGTGCGGGGGCGGGCAATCAGCCCCAGCATTTT.

This chain connects TRBV5-6 to TRBJ2-7; a weak D match, TRBD2 (6 bases). V lost 1 base and J 0 bases, leaving 11 bases between the germline ends. Germline V gene data show CDR1 as SGHDT and CDR2 as YYEEEE. This CDR3 is built from 15 residues. The CDR3 loop reads CASSLMGDFSYEQYF. The CDR3 coding sequence is TGTGCCAGCAGCTTGATGGGGGACTTCTCCTACGAGCAGTACTTC.

The V and J genes are TRBV5-1 and TRBJ2-2; D might be TRBD1 (5 bases). The CDR3 is 17 residues long. V was clipped by 1 base and J by 0 bases, with 13 bases between them. Germline CDR1 SGHRS, CDR2 YFSETQ. The CDR3 protein is CASSLYFGAANTGELFF. DNA for the CDR3: TGCGCCAGCAGCTTGTATTTTGGGGCGGCGAACACCGGGGAGCTGTTTTTT.

This rearrangement joins TRBV5-6 to TRBJ2-3, with 9 bases fitting TRBD2. The CDR3 extends over 15 amino acids. The germline V gene encodes CDR1 SGHDT and CDR2 YYEEEE. After removal of 0 bases from V and 4 bases from J, the junction contained 3 bases not matched to a gene. CDR3 amino acids: CASSLGLAAPDTQYF. As DNA, the CDR3 is TGTGCCAGCAGCTTGGGACTAGCGGCCCCAGATACGCAGTATTTT.

The chain links TRBV6-1 to TRBJ2-5, with 7 bases that match TRBD2. The J call could be wrong; TRBJ2-7 is a better fit for the DNA end. The CDR3 sequence is 15 residues long. Germline lookup yields CDR1 MNHNS and CDR2 SASEGT. This CDR3 is CASSESGKSSYEQYF. In nucleotides, the CDR3 is TGTGCCAGCAGTGAAAGCGGGAAAAGCTCCTACGAGCAGTACTTC.

CDR3 sequence: CAIREYEQYF. Written as DNA, the CDR3 is TGTGCCATCCGCGAGTACGAGCAGTACTTC. The rearrangement joins TRBV6-1 to TRBJ2-7; D not certain. Deletions cut 10 bases from V and 4 bases from J, with 8 bases between. The germline gives CDR1 MNHNS, CDR2 SASEGT. This CDR3 is 10 amino acids long.

V and J are TRBV7-2 and TRBJ2-1, with D unresolved. The CDR3 totals 14 residues. Trimming removed 1 base from V and 2 bases from J, with 6 bases in between. Looked up from germline, CDR1 is SGHTA and CDR2 is FQGNSA. CDR3 in DNA: TGTGCCAGCAGCTTAGGAGATACCTACAATGAGCAGTTCTTC. It translates to CASSLGDTYNEQFF.

About this clone: Other DNA variants within this sample encode the same CDR3. This chain links TRBV29-1 with TRBJ1-1; no clear D gene. CDR3 size: 13 residues. Trimming took 2 bases from V and 0 from J, leaving 7 bases between them. CDR1 and CDR2 from the germline V gene are SQVTM and ANQGSEA. CDR3 DNA sequence: TGCAGCGTTGAAACGGGGATGAACACTGAAGCTTTCTTT. Translated: CSVETGMNTEAFF.

This sequence joins TRBV6-1 and TRBJ1-2; 8 nucleotides line up with TRBD1. The trim removed 2 bases at V and 5 bases at J, leaving 4 bases unmatched. This CDR3 spans 14 amino acids. Germline CDR1 MNHNS, CDR2 SASEGT. The CDR3 coding sequence is TGTGCCAGCAGTGAATTGGACAGGGTTTATGGCTACACCTTC. This codes for CASSELDRVYGYTF.

The rearrangement uses TRBV2 and TRBJ2-5, with TRBD1 identical over 9 bases. This CDR3 has 15 amino acids. Germline V gene sequence: CDR1 SNHLY, CDR2 FYNNEI. J gave up 2 bases and V 6 bases, and 7 bases lay outside the gene matches. CDR3 loop: CASSHTGQGQETQYF. In DNA form, the CDR3 reads TGTGCCAGCAGCCATACGGGACAGGGACAAGAGACCCAGTACTTC.